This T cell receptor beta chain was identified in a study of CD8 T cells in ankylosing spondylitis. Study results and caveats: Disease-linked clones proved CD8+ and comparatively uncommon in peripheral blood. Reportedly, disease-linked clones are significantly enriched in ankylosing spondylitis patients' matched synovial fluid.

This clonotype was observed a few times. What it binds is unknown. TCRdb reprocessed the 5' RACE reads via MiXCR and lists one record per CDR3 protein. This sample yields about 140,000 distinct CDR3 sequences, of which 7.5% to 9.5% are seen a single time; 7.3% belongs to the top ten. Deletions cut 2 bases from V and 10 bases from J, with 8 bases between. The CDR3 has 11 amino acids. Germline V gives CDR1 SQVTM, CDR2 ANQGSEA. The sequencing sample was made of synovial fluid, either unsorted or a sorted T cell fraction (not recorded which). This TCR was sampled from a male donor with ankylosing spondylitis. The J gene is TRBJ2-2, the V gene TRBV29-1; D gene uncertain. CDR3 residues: CSVETPMELFF. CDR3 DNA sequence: TGCAGCGTTGAAACCCCGATGGAGCTGTTTTTT.